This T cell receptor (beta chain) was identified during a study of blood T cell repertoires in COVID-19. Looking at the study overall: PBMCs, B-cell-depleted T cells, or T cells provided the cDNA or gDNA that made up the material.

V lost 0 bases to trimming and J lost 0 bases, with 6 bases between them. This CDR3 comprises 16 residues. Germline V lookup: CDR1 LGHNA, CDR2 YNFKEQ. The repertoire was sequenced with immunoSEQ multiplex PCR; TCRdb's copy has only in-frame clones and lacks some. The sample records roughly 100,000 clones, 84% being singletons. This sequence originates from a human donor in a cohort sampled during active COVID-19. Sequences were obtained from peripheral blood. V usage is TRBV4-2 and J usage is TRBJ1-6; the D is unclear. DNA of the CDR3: TGTGCCAGCAGCCAAGATTGGAGCTCCTATAATTCACCCCTCCACTTT. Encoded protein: CASSQDWSSYNSPLHF.